This T cell receptor beta chain was identified in a study of immune aging and cytomegalovirus after organ transplant. This clonotype came up a few times. The antigen is undetermined. V trimming: 6 bases; J trimming: 2 bases; junction bases outside the gene matches: 12. The CDR3 is 17 residues long. Germline loops: CDR1 LNHDA, CDR2 SQIVND (reference sequence). A microwell BD Rhapsody targeted mRNA and AbSeq workflow captured the cells and built the libraries. From the single-cell sequencing reads, TCRdb called clonotypes with MiXCR, one entry per CDR3 protein. The sample consists of roughly 20,000 distinct CDR3 sequences, roughly 36% of them appearing once. Time point given: five sample-tagged time points from pre-transplant (day -1) to day 368 post-transplant, pooled. Cells received an approximately 12-hour CMV IE-1 overlapping peptide stimulation.

V is TRBV19 and J is TRBJ2-1; 8 nucleotides match TRBD2. The TCR comes from a female donor who had a heart transplant and CMV viremia. This specimen consisted of CMV peptide-activated CD4+ and CD8+ T cells sorted from blood, obtained at five time points, pooled. Subset denoted: sorted CD8+CD137+ and CD4+CD154+ T cells after more than 9 h CMV IE-1 peptide stimulation. The CDR3 DNA reads TGTGCCAGTAGGCCCCGGGGGGGCTCCAATCCCTACAATGAGCAGTTCTTC. Its translation is CASRPRGGSNPYNEQFF.